Presented here are 27 T cell receptor beta chains from one specimen sequenced in a study of tumor and adjacent non-tumor tissue in lung cancer. The template was RNA from unsorted bulk tissue. This non-tumor lung sample came from over 3 cm beyond the tumor edge. A modified ARM-PCR protocol with three rounds of nested PCR amplified TCRbeta. MiXCR was run by TCRdb on the multiplex PCR reads, yielding one entry per CDR3 protein. This table holds around 50,000 distinct CDR3 sequences, 64% found once. Sequencing was performed on distant non-tumor lung tissue. Source of these receptors: a woman in her 70s with non-small cell lung cancer.

About this clonotype: This may be a read error: a much more frequent sequence differs by one nucleotide. The gene calls are TRBV20-1 and TRBJ2-3; 13 bases align to TRBD2. CDR3 length equals 20 residues. V gave up 1 base and J gave up 0 bases; unmatched junction bases: 13. Germline V gives CDR1 DFQATT, CDR2 SNEGSKA (reference sequence). CDR3 bases: TGCAGTGCTAGAGCCACGGGACTAGCGGGGATGGGGGCTAGCACAGATACGCAGTATTTT. This sequence encodes CSARATGLAGMGASTDTQYF.

This clonotype was detected once. This may be a read error: a much more frequent sequence differs by one nucleotide. The chain has TRBV7-9 and TRBJ2-1; D possibly uses TRBD1 or TRBD2 (6 bases each). Germline V lookup: CDR1 SEHNR, CDR2 FQNEAQ (reference sequence). This CDR3 has 14 amino acids. The CDR3 sequence: CASNLGGIVNEQFF. The DNA for the CDR3 is TGTGCCAGCAACTTAGGGGGGATAGTCAATGAGCAGTTCTTC.

The V call is TRBV6-1, the J call TRBJ2-7, with unresolved D. The V end was cut by 1 base, the J end by 7 bases, with 20 bases between. The CDR3 consists of 16 residues. The germline CDR1 and CDR2 sequences are MNHNS and SASEGT. This CDR3 is CASSEESFGPLGEQYF. The CDR3 nucleotides read TGTGCCAGCAGTGAAGAGTCCTTCGGGCCCTTAGGAGAGCAGTACTTC.

A word on this clonotype: In this CDR3 the conserved last residue, phenylalanine or tryptophan, is missing, so a read error is likely. The V gene is TRBV4-2, the J gene TRBJ2-2; TRBD1 matches at 9 bases. The CDR3 totals 16 residues. CDR1 LGHNA and CDR2 YNFKEQ come from the germline V gene. The CDR3 spells CASSQPQGAGTGKLFY. CDR3 sequence (DNA): TGTGCCAGCAGCCAACCACAGGGGGCGGGAACCGGGAAGCTGTTTTAT.

With respect to this clonotype: One junction end disagrees with the germline gene, perhaps due to a read error. This chain connects TRBV30 to TRBJ1-1; the D is unclear. From germline, CDR1 is GTSNPN and CDR2 SVGIG (reference sequence). There are 12 residues in the CDR3. CDR3 residues: CGWTEVNTEAFF. CDR3 nucleotides: TGTGGCTGGACGGAAGTGAACACTGAGGCTTTCTTT. The full variable domain, in which reference TRBV30 and TRBJ1-1 provide the parts outside the CDR3, is SQTIHQWPATLVQPVGSPLSLECTVEGTSNPNLYWYRQAAGRGLQLLFYSVGIGQISSEVPQNLSASRPQDRQFILSSKKLLLSDSGFYLCGWTEVNTEAFFGQGTRLTVV.

With regard to this clonotype: The junction and the germline gene differ at one end; a read error may be behind it. CDR3 sequence (DNA): TGCGGCAGCAGTGAGGGGACAGGCTATGGCTACGCCTTC. Encoded protein: CGSSEGTGYGYAF. V gene TRBV10-1 combines with J gene TRBJ1-2, with 8 bases that match TRBD1. This CDR3 spans 13 amino acids. Germline-derived CDR1 and CDR2 are WNHNN and SYGVQD (reference sequence).

This clonotype was seen at least ten times. This rearrangement joins TRBV10-3 to TRBJ1-1; 9 bases are shared with TRBD1. Germline CDR1 is ENHRY and CDR2 is SYGVKD. V lost 6 bases and J lost 5; bases outside the gene matches: 7. This CDR3 is built from 14 residues. The CDR3 nucleotides read TGTGCCATCAGAGAACCGACAGGGGGGACTGAAGCTTTCTTT. Its translation is CAIREPTGGTEAFF.

There are many counts of this clonotype. This chain joins TRBV29-1 and TRBJ1-1; 8 bases are a match to TRBD1. CDR3 length: 13 amino acids. Germline trimming cut 8 bases from V and 3 bases from J; bases unmatched to any gene: 8. Germline CDR1 and CDR2: SQVTM and ANQGSEA. The CDR3 loop is CSIKGTGYTEAFF. The CDR3 DNA reads TGCAGCATAAAAGGGACAGGATACACTGAAGCTTTCTTT.

On this clonotype: One end of the junction is discordant with germline, which a read error may explain. The genes are TRBV29-1 and TRBJ2-1; D might be TRBD1 or TRBD2, each matching 5 bases. In germline, CDR1 is SQVTM, CDR2 ANQGSEA. CDR3 length: 16 amino acids. The CDR3 protein is CSVVVGAQRFLNEQFF. CDR3 DNA sequence: TGCAGCGTTGTGGTCGGGGCTCAACGTTTTTTAAATGAGCAATTCTTC.

This clonotype occurred a few times. The chain joins TRBV29-1 to TRBJ2-5; the D is unclear. CDR3 length: 13 residues. The V gene's germline CDR1 is SQVTM and CDR2 ANQGSEA. V was shortened by 4 bases and J by 5 bases, with 14 bases between the two germline ends. CDR3 nucleotide sequence: TGCAGCGTTGGCGTCCAGGTTATGGAGACCCAGTACTTC. Amino acids: CSVGVQVMETQYF.

For this clonotype: Just one base apart from a much larger clone, this may be a read error. V is TRBV29-1 and J is TRBJ1-5; 7 bases line up with TRBD1. Germline assignment: CDR1 SQVTM and CDR2 ANQGSEA. The CDR3 is made up of 13 amino acids. CDR3 sequence (DNA): TGCGGCGTCGGGACAGTTAACAATCAGACCCAGCATTTT. It is translated as CGVGTVNNQTQHF.

As for this clonotype: A much larger clone lies a single base off, so this may be a read error. This chain links TRBV5-1 with TRBJ1-1; maybe TRBD1 (5 bases). Trimming pared 1 base from V and 4 bases from J, leaving 14 bases between. The CDR3 runs to 15 residues. Germline assignment: CDR1 SGHRS and CDR2 YFSETQ. The CDR3 DNA reads TGCGCCAGCAGCTTGATCTGGGGGGGGATCACTGAAGCTTTCTTT. Its protein is CASSLIWGGITEAFF.

Of note for this clonotype: The junction shows a germline mismatch at one end, possibly a read error. CDR3 DNA sequence: TGTACCAGCAACCGAAACGTAGGGGGCAGTGAGCCCCAGCATTTT. It encodes CTSNRNVGGSEPQHF. V usage is TRBV7-9 and J usage is TRBJ1-5; TRBD1 agrees at 7 bases. This CDR3 contains 15 residues. The V gene's germline CDR1 is SEHNR and CDR2 FQNEAQ (reference sequence).

As concerns this clonotype: At one end the junction does not follow the germline gene, possibly because of a read error. The chain carries TRBV2 and TRBJ2-7; a weak D match, TRBD2 (6 bases). Looked up from germline, CDR1 is SNHLY and CDR2 is FYNNEI. This CDR3 spans 16 amino acids. CDR3 DNA sequence: TGTGCCAGCAGTAAAGCCTCAATAGCGGACTCCTACGAGCAGTACTTC. This encodes CASSKASIADSYEQYF.

This clonotype turned up a few times. This sequence may be a read error, since a much larger clone differs from it by one base. This sequence joins TRBV4-1 and TRBJ1-4, with D perhaps matching TRBD1 (5 bases). The V gene lost 7 bases and the J gene lost 5 bases, with 17 bases spanning the gap. CDR1 MGHRA and CDR2 YSYEKL come from the germline V gene. The length of the CDR3 is 15 residues. In nucleotides, the CDR3 is TGCGCCAGCATCAACCGGGGCGGGCAAAATGAAAAACTGTTTTTT. This encodes CASINRGGQNEKLFF.

Only one count was recorded for this clonotype. CDR3 loop: CSVEDHGRVKTFF. The CDR3 bases are TGCAGCGTTGAAGATCATGGCAGGGTGAAGACTTTCTTT. V and J are TRBV29-1 and TRBJ1-1; perhaps TRBD1 as D (5 bases). The V and J ends lost 0 bases and 12 bases respectively, with 17 bases between them. CDR1 is SQVTM and CDR2 is ANQGSEA in the germline V gene. CDR3 length equals 13 residues.

This clonotype was seen many times. Given a much more abundant clone one base away, this may be a read error. The CDR3 does not close with the conserved phenylalanine or tryptophan, likely indicating a read error. The genes are TRBV6-1 and TRBJ2-7; unclear D gene. Germline CDR1 and CDR2: MNHNS and SASEGT. With 3 bases removed from V and 2 bases from J, the gap between germline ends came to 8 bases. The CDR3 is 13 residues long. The CDR3 spells CASSDRNTYEQYL. In DNA, the CDR3 is TGTGCCAGCAGTGACCGAAACACCTACGAGCAGTACCTC.

This clonotype was observed a handful of times. Possible read error: a much larger clone is one base away. The chain links TRBV6-6 to TRBJ1-5; no clear D. Per the germline V gene, CDR1 is MNHNY and CDR2 is SVGAGI (reference sequence). The CDR3 is 14 amino acids. The CDR3: CASNYTDSNQPQHF. The CDR3 DNA follows: TGTGCCAGCAATTACACGGATAGCAATCAGCCCCAGCATTTT.

This clonotype was counted only a few times. The V gene is TRBV7-3, the J gene TRBJ2-1; 7 bases fit TRBD1. V shed 2 bases and J 4 bases; nucleotides not matched to a gene: 8. There are 16 residues in the CDR3. Looked up from germline, CDR1 is SGHTA and CDR2 is FQGTGA. The CDR3 is CASSLQPAGGYNEQFF. In DNA form, the CDR3 reads TGTGCCAGCAGCTTACAACCTGCAGGGGGATACAATGAGCAGTTCTTC.

This clonotype was detected only a few times. Germline and junction disagree at one end, which may indicate a read error. The CDR3 is CASKDTSGTNALTF. In DNA form, the CDR3 reads TGTGCCAGTAAAGACACTTCTGGGACCAACGCCCTGACTTTC. This chain links TRBV5-4 with TRBJ2-6; D may correspond to TRBD1 or TRBD2 (5 bases each). CDR1 is SGHNT and CDR2 is YYREEE in the germline V gene (reference sequence). CDR3 size: 14 residues.

Of note for this clonotype: One junction end does not reproduce the germline sequence, and a read error may be involved. This sequence joins TRBV6-5 and TRBJ2-7, with 8 bases aligning to TRBD2. CDR1 and CDR2 (germline): MNHEY, SVGAGI. The length of the CDR3 is 17 residues. CDR3 loop: CASSYSSTSANDCEQHF. CDR3 DNA: TGTGCCAGCAGTTACTCCTCGACTAGCGCGAATGACTGCGAGCAGCACTTC.

V gene TRBV29-1 combines with J gene TRBJ1-5; 7 bases agree with TRBD1. The CDR3 extends over 14 amino acids. V lost 4 bases and J lost 4; bases outside the gene matches: 7. Germline CDR1 SQVTM, CDR2 ANQGSEA. CDR3: CSVAPGQDNQPQHF. The CDR3 DNA sequence: TGCAGCGTTGCCCCCGGACAGGATAATCAGCCCCAGCATTTT.

Comments on this clonotype: This clone may be a read error of a much larger clone one base away. The V gene is TRBV6-4, the J gene TRBJ2-1; 7 nucleotides line up with TRBD1. Germline assignment: CDR1 MRHNA and CDR2 SNTAGT. Trimming cost V 6 bases and J 2 bases; bases outside gene matches: 7. CDR3 size: 15 residues. The CDR3 sequence is CASSKGRGPYNEQFF. CDR3 bases: TGTGCCAGCAGCAAGGGTAGGGGGCCCTACAATGAGCAGTTCTTC.

This clonotype was counted many times. Sequence at one end of the junction differs from germline and may be a read error. The gene calls are TRBV28 and TRBJ1-5; weak D call: TRBD1 (6 bases). The CDR3 has 19 amino acids. The germline V gene encodes CDR1 MDHEN and CDR2 SYDVKM. The CDR3 region is CASSLGNPAGGSGNQPQHF. The CDR3 DNA reads as TGCGCCAGCAGTTTAGGGAATCCTGCCGGGGGCTCGGGCAATCAGCCCCAGCATTTT.

This clonotype showed up just a few times. This sequence may be a read error, since a much larger clone differs from it by one base. Because it lacks the conserved phenylalanine or tryptophan at the end, this CDR3 is likely a read error. V and J are TRBV5-5 and TRBJ1-2, with 10 bases that match TRBD1. Germline values: CDR1 SGHKS, CDR2 YYEKEE (reference sequence). The CDR3 spans 14 residues. Germline trimming cut 4 bases from V and 5 bases from J; bases unmatched to any gene: 5. The CDR3 reads CASSQDRGRYGYTL. The CDR3 nucleotides are TGTGCCAGCAGCCAGGACAGGGGGAGGTATGGCTACACCCTC.

CDR3 sequence: CAGKEPNQPQHF. The CDR3 DNA is TGTGCCGGAAAGGAGCCCAATCAGCCCCAGCATTTT. This chain links TRBV6-1 with TRBJ1-5; D gene ambiguous. V dropped 11 bases and J dropped 3 bases, with 11 bases sitting between them. CDR3 length: 12 residues. The germline V gene encodes CDR1 MNHNS and CDR2 SASEGT.

The chain is built from TRBV7-9 and TRBJ1-6; D is unresolved. There are 13 residues in the CDR3. V was pared by 0 bases and J by 14 bases, with 11 bases between. The germline gives CDR1 SEHNR, CDR2 FQNEAQ (reference sequence). The CDR3 reads CASSLARESTLHF. The DNA for the CDR3 is TGTGCCAGCAGCTTAGCGAGGGAGTCAACCCTCCACTTT. The full variable domain, rest sourced from reference TRBV7-9 and TRBJ1-6, is DTGVSQNPRHKITKRGQNVTFRCDPISEHNRLYWYRQTLGQGPEFLTYFQNEAQLEKSRLLSDRFSAERPKGSFSTLEIQRTEQGDSAMYLCASSLARESTLHFGNGTRLTVT.